This record covers a single TCR beta chain. Its antigen is as yet unknown. The time point: persistent/refractory GD, antithyroid drugs over 5 years with positive TRAb. PBMC RNA served as the TCR library source. CDR1 and CDR2 from the germline V gene are DFQATT and SNEGSKA (reference sequence). The CDR3 extends over 14 amino acids. Losses at the gene ends were 4 bases for V and 4 bases for J; bases not matched to a gene: 8. This sample was taken from a study of regulatory T cells in long-lasting Graves disease. General study points: Sample size, which was small, may have reduced accuracy. Persistent disease favored TRBV28, TRBJ1-2 and TRBJ2-5. Patients with persistent disease shared 2,700 or so public clonotypes, outpacing the roughly 1,000 shared by new patients.

Sequencing libraries for TCR beta were prepared with iRepertoire HTBI primers and Arm-PCR of CDR3 regions. From the multiplex PCR reads, TCRdb called clonotypes with MiXCR, one entry per CDR3 protein. Counted here are around 340,000 distinct CDR3 sequences, 20% occurring once; the ten biggest clones make up roughly 29%. This rearrangement joins TRBV20-1 to TRBJ2-7; 9 bases are a match to TRBD1. This sequence was found in a female donor with Graves disease. The sequenced sample was peripheral blood mononuclear cells (PBMCs), obtained when the disease was refractory, from a patient treated with antithyroid drugs. This chain's CDR3 is CSAKTGQGSYEQYF. DNA for the CDR3: TGCAGTGCTAAAACGGGACAGGGTTCGTACGAGCAGTACTTC.